This T cell receptor beta chain was sequenced during a study of blood T cell repertoires in COVID-19. Study-level information: Whether acute or convalescent, the COVID-19 samples came from the United States, Italy and Spain.

This CDR3 is 13 amino acids long. The germline gives CDR1 LGHNT, CDR2 FRNRAP. With 6 bases clipped from V and 0 bases from J, the junction kept 0 bases outside the gene matches. Per the authors' pipeline: By means of reference gene primer amplification, nucleated cell counts were estimated. TCRdb keeps only in-frame clones here, not all; method: immunoSEQ multiplex PCR. V, J and clone size were drawn from that table, and D and trimming were deduced from the DNA. This sample has 200,000 to 250,000 clones, with 86% found just once. The source is a man in his sixties with acute or convalescent COVID-19. Source material: peripheral blood. The V and J genes are TRBV12-5 and TRBJ1-1; 8 bases are shared with TRBD1. The CDR3 region has the DNA TGTGCTAGTGGGACAGGGGTGAACACTGAAGCTTTCTTT. This translates into CASGTGVNTEAFF.